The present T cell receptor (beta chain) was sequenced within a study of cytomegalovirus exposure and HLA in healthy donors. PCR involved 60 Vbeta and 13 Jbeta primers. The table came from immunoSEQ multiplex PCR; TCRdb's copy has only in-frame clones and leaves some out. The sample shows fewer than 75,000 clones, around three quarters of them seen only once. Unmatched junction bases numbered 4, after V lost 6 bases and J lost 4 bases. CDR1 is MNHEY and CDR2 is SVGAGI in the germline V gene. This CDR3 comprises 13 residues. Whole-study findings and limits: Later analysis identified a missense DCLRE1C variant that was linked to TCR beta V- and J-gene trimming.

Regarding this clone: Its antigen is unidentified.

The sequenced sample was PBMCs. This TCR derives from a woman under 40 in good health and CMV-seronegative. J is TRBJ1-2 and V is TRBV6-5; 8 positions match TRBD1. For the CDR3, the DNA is TGTGCCAGCAGGACAGGGGAGGGCTATGGCTACACCTTC. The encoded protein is CASRTGEGYGYTF.